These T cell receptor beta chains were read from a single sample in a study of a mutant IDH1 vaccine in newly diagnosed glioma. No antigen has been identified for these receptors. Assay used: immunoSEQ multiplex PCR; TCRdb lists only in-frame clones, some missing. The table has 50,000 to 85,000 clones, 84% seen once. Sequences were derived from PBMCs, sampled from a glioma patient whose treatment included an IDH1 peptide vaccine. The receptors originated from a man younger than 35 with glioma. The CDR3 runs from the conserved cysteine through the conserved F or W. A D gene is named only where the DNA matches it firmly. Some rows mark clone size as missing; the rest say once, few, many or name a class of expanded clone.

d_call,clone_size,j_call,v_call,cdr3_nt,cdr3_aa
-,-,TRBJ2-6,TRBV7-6,TGTGCCAGCAGCTTCCGGGGATCTGGGGCCAACGTCCTGACTTTC,CASSFRGSGANVLTF
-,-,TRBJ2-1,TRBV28,TGTGCCAGCAGTTGGCCGGATGAGCAGTTCTTC,CASSWPDEQFF
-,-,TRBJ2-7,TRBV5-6,TGTGCCAGCAGCTTGCGGACTCAGAATTCCTACGAGCAGTACTTC,CASSLRTQNSYEQYF
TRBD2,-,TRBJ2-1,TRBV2,TGTGCCAGCAGGAGACTAGCGGGGGCGGGTGAGCAGTTCTTC,CASRRLAGAGEQFF
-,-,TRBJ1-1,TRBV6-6,TGTGCCAGCAGTTACCTCGGACGGCTGAACACTGAAGCTTTCTTT,CASSYLGRLNTEAFF
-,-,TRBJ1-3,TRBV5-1,TGCGCCAGCAGCCCCCAGGACTCTGGAAACACCATATATTTT,CASSPQDSGNTIYF
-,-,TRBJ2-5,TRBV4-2,TGTGCCAGCAGCCAATTGGGATCGCAAGAGACCCAGTACTTC,CASSQLGSQETQYF
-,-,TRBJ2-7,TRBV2,TGTGCCAGCAGTGAAGGGCGGGTGCAGTCCTCGGGCTACGAGCAGTACTTC,CASSEGRVQSSGYEQYF
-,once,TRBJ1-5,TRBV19,TGTGCCAGTAGTGTCCTCCGGGACTCTATACGTACTCAGCCCCAGCATTTT,CASSVLRDSIRTQPQHF
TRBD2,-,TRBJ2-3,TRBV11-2,TGTGCCAGCAGCTCACCGGGACTAGCGGGGGCCGTCACAGATACGCAGTATTTT,CASSSPGLAGAVTDTQYF
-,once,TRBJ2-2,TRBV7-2,TGTGCCAGCAGTAATCCGGGCGGGGAGCTGTTTTTT,CASSNPGGELFF